This T cell receptor beta chain was recovered during a study of T cell responses to AZD1222 COVID-19 vaccine. The protocol was immunoSEQ multiplex PCR, while the TCRdb copy is restricted to in-frame clones and leaves out a portion. The table shows about 120,000 clones, with roughly nine tenths occurring only once. Second-dose groups at about 4 or about 12 weeks were pooled. V was pared by 9 bases and J by 5 bases, with 5 bases between. Germline V gives CDR1 SGHTA, CDR2 FQGNSA. This CDR3 comprises 10 residues. The clonotype comes from an adult who received the AZD1222 COVID-19 vaccine. Sequences were derived from peripheral blood, sampled 28 days after the second AZD1222 dose. V and J are TRBV7-2 and TRBJ2-1; D is unclear. CDR3: CASGNNEQFF. The CDR3 DNA reads as TGTGCCAGTGGGAACAATGAGCAGTTCTTC.